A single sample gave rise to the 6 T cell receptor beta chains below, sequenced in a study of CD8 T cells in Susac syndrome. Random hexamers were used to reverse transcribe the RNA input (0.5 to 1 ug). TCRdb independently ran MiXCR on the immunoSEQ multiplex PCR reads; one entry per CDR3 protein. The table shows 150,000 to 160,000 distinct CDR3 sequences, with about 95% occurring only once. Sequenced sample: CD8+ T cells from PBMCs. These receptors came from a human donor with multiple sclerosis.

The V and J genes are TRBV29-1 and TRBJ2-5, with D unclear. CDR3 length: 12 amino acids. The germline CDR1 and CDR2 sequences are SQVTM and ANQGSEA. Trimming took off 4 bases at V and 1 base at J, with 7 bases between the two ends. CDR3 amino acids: CSVVQLQETQYF. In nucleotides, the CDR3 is TGCAGCGTTGTACAGCTCCAAGAGACCCAGTACTTC. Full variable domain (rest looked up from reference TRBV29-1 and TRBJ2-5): SAVISQKPSRDICQRGTSLTIQCQVDSQVTMMFWYRQQPGQSLTLIATANQGSEATYESGFVIDKFPISRPNLTFSTLTVSNMSPEDSSIYLCSVVQLQETQYFGPGTRLLVL.

CDR3 protein: CASRGSAGHLYYGYTF. As DNA, the CDR3 is TGCGCCAGCAGGGGATCCGCGGGACACCTTTACTATGGCTACACCTTC. This chain links TRBV4-1 with TRBJ1-2, with D possibly matching TRBD1 (6 bases). This CDR3 has 16 residues. CDR1 MGHRA and CDR2 YSYEKL come from the germline V gene. Trimming left V 6 bases short and J 3 bases short, with 20 bases between.

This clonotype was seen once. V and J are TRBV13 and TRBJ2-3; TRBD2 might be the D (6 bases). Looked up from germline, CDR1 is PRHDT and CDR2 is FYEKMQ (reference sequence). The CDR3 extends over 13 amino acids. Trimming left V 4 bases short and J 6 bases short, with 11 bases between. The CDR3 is CASSSGLSDTQYF. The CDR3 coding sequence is TGTGCCAGCAGCTCGGGACTCTCCGATACGCAGTATTTT.

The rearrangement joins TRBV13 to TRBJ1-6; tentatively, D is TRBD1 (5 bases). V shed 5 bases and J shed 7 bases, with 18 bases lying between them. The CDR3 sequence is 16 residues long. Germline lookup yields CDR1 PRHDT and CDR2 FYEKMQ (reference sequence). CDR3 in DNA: TGTGCCAGCAGCGCAAACGCCGTTTGGGGGAATTCACCCCTCCACTTT. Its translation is CASSANAVWGNSPLHF.

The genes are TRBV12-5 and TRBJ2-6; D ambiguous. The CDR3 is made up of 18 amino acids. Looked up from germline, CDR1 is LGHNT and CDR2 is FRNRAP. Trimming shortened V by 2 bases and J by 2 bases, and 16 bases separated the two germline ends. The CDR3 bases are TGTGCTAGTGGTTTGTTCCGGGCGGCCCTCCCTGGGGCCAACGTCCTGACTTTC. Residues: CASGLFRAALPGANVLTF.

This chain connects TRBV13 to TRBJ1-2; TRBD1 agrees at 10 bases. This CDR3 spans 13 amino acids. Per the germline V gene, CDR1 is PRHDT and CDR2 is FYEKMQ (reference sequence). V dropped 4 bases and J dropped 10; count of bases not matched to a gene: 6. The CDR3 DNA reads TGTGCCAGCAGCTCCGGGACAGGGGTCCTCTACACCTTC. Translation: CASSSGTGVLYTF.